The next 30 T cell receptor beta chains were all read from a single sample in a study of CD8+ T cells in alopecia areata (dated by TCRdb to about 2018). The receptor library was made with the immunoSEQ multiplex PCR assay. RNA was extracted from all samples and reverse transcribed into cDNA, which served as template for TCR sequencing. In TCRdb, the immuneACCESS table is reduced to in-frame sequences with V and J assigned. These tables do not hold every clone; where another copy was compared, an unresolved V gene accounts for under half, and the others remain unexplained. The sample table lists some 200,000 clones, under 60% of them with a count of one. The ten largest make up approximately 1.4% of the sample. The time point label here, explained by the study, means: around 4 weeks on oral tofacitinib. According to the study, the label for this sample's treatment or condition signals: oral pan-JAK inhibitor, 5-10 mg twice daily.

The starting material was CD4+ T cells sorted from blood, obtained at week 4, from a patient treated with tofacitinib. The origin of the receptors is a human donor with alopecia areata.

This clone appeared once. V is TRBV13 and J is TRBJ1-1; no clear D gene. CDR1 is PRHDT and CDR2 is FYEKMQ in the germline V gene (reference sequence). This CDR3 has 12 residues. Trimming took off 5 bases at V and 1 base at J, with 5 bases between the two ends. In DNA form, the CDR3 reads TGTGCCAGCAGCACCTCGAACACTGAAGCTTTCTTT. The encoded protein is CASSTSNTEAFF.

The CDR3 loop is CASSYTNNEQFF. CDR3 DNA: TGTGCCAGCAGCTATACGAACAATGAGCAGTTCTTC. The rearrangement uses TRBV5-6 and TRBJ2-1; D not certain. The V and J ends lost 3 bases and 5 bases respectively, with 6 bases between them. The CDR3 runs to 12 residues. CDR1 is SGHDT, CDR2 YYEEEE, per germline.

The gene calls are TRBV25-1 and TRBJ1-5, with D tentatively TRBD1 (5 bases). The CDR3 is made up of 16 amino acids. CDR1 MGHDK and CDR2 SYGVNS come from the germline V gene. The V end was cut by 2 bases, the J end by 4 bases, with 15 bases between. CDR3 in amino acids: CASSEAGGLGNQPQHF. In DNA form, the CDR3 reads TGTGCCAGCAGTGAAGCGGGGGGATTGGGGAATCAGCCCCAGCATTTT.

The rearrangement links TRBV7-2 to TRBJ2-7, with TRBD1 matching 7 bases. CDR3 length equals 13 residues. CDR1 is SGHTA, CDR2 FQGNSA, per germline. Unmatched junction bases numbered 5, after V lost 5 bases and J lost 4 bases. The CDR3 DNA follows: TGTGCCAGCAGCCGTGGACAGGATTACGAGCAGTACTTC. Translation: CASSRGQDYEQYF.

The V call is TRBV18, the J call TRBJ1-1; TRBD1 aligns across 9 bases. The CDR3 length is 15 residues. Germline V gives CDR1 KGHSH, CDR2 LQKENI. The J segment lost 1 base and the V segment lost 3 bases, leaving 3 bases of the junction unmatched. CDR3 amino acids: CASSPLGQGNTEAFF. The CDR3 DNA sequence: TGTGCCAGCTCACCGCTGGGACAGGGGAACACTGAAGCTTTCTTT.

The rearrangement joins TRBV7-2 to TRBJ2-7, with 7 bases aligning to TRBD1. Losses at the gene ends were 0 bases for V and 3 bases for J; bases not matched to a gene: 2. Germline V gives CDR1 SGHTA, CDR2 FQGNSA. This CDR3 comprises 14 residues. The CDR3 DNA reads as TGTGCCAGCAGCTTAGCTACAGGGGTCTACGAGCAGTACTTC. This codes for CASSLATGVYEQYF.

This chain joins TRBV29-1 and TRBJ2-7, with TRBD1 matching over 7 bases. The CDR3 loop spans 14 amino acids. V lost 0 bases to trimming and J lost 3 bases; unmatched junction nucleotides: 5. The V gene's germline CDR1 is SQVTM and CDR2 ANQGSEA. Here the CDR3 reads CSVEEWDSGYEQYF. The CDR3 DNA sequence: TGCAGCGTTGAAGAATGGGACAGTGGCTACGAGCAGTACTTC.

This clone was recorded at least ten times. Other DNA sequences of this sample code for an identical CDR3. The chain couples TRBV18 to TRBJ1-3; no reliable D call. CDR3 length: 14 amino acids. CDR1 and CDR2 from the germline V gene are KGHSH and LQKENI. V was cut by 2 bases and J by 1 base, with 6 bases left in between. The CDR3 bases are TGTGCCAGCTCACCAGGGAGTTCTGGAAACACCATATATTTT. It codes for CASSPGSSGNTIYF.

CDR3 residues: CASSYSGPGSEAFF. The DNA of the CDR3 is TGTGCCAGCAGTTACTCGGGGCCGGGTTCAGAAGCTTTCTTT. The chain combines TRBV6-5 with TRBJ1-1; D possibly corresponds to TRBD1 (5 bases). This CDR3 is built from 14 residues. The germline V gene encodes CDR1 MNHEY and CDR2 SVGAGI. Trimming left V 0 bases short and J 8 bases short, with 13 bases between.

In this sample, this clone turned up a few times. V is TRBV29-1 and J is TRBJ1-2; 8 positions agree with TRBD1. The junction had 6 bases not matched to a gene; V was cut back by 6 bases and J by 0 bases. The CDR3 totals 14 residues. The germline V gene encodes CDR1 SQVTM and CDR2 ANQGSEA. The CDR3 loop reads CSVSRTGPNYGYTF. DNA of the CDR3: TGCAGCGTGAGCCGGACAGGGCCTAACTATGGCTACACCTTC.

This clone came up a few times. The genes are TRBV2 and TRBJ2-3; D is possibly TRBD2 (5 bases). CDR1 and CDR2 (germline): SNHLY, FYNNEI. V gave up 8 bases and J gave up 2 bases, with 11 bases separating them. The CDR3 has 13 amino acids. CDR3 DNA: TGTGCCAGCGGTGGAGGATTCACAGATACGCAGTATTTT. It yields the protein CASGGGFTDTQYF.

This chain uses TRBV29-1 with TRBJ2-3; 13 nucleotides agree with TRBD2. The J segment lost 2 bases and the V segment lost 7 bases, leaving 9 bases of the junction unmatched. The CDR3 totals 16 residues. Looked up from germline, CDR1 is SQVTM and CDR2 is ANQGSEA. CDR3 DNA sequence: TGCAGCGGCCGTCGTGGGACTAGCGGGGCCACAGATACGCAGTATTTT. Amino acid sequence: CSGRRGTSGATDTQYF.

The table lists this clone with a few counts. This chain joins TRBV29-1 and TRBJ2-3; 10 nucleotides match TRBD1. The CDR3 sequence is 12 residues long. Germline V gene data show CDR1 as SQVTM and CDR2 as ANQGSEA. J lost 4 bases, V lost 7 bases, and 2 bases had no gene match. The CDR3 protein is CSADRGPDTQYF. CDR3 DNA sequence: TGCAGCGCCGACAGGGGGCCAGATACGCAGTATTTT.

CDR3 sequence: CASSVTKGVGDTQYF. CDR3 bases: TGTGCCAGCAGCGTAACTAAGGGGGTTGGGGATACGCAGTATTTT. The chain carries TRBV9 and TRBJ2-3; maybe TRBD1 (6 bases). The CDR3 sequence is 15 residues long. Trimming left V 1 base short and J 6 bases short, with 15 bases between. Per the germline V gene, CDR1 is SGDLS and CDR2 is YYNGEE.

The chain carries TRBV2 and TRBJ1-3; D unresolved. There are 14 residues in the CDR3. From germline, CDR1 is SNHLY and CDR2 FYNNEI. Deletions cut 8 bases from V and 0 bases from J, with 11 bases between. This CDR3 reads CASGLFFSGNTIYF. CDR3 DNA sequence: TGTGCCAGCGGATTATTTTTCTCTGGAAACACCATATATTTT.

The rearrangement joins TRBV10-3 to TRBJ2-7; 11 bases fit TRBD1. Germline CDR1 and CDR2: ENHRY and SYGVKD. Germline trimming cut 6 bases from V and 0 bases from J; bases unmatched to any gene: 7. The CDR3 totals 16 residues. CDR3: CAISETGTGGSYEQYF. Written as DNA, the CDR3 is TGTGCCATCAGCGAAACTGGGACAGGGGGCTCCTACGAGCAGTACTTC.

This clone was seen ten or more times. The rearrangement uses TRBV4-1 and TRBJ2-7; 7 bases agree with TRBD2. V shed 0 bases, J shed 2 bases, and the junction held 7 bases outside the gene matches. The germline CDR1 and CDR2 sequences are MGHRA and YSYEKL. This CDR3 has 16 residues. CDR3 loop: CASSQDPGGTTYEQYF. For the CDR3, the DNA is TGCGCCAGCAGCCAAGACCCCGGGGGGACTACCTACGAGCAGTACTTC.

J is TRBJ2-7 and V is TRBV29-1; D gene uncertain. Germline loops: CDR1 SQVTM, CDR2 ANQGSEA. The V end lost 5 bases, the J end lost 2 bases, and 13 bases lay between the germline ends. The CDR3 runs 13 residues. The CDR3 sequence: CSVRTRLAYEQYF. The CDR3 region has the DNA TGCAGCGTTCGGACGCGACTGGCCTACGAGCAGTACTTC.

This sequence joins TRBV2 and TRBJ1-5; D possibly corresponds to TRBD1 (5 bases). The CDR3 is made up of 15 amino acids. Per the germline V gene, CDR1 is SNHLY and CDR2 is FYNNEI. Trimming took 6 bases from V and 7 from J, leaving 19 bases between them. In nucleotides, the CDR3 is TGTGCCAGCAGCGAAAAATCAGGGAAGGGGCAGCCCCAGCATTTT. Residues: CASSEKSGKGQPQHF.

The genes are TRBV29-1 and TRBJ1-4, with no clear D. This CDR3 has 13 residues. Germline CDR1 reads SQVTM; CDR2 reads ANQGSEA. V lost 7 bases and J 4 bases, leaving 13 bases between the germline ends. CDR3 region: CSGRQASNEKLFF. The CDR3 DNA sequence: TGCAGCGGCCGCCAGGCGAGTAATGAAAAACTGTTTTTT.

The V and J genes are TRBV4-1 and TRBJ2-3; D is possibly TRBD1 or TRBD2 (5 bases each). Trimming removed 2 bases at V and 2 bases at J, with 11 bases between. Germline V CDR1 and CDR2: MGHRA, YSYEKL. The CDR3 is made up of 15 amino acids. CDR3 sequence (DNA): TGCGCCAGCAGCCAAAACGGGGCGATCACAGATACGCAGTATTTT. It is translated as CASSQNGAITDTQYF.

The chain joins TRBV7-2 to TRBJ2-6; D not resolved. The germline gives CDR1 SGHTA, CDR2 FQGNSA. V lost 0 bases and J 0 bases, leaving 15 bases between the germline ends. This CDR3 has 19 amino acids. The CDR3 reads CASSLARKGLSSGANVLTF. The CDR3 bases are TGTGCCAGCAGCTTAGCCAGGAAAGGGTTAAGCTCTGGGGCCAACGTCCTGACTTTC.

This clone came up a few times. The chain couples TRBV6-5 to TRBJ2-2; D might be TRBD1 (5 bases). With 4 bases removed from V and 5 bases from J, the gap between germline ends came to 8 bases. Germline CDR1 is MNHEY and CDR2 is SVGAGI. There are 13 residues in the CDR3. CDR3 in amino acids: CASSWGITGELFF. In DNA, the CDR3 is TGTGCCAGCAGTTGGGGCATTACCGGGGAGCTGTTTTTT.

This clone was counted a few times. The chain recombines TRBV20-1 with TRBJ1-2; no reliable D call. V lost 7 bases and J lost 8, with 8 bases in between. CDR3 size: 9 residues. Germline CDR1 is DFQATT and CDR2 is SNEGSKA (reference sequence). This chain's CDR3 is CSVKDGYTF. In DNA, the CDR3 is TGCAGTGTCAAGGACGGCTACACCTTC.

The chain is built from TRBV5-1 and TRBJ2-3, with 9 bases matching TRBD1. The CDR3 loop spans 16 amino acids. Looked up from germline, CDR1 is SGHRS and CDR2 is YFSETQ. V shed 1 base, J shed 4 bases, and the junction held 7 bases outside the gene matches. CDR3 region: CASSLSLGQGADTQYF. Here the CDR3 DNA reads TGCGCCAGCAGCTTGTCTTTGGGACAGGGCGCAGATACGCAGTATTTT.

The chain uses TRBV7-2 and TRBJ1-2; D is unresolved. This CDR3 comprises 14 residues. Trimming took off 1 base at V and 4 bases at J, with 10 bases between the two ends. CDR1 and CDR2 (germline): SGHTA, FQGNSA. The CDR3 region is CASSLEATFYGYTF. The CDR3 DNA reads TGTGCCAGCAGCTTAGAGGCCACTTTCTATGGCTACACCTTC.

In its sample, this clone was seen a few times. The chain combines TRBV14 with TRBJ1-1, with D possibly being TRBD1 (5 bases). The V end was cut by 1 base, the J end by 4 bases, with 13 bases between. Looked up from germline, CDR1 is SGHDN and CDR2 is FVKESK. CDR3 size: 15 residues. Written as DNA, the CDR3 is TGTGCCAGCAGCCAAGGGTGGGGCCGCTTCACTGAAGCTTTCTTT. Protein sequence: CASSQGWGRFTEAFF.

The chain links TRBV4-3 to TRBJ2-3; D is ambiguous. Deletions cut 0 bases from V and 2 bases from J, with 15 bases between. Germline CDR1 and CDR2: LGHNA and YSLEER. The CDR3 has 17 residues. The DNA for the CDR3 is TGCGCCAGCAGCCAAGATAGCTTTGCGGCCAACACAGATACGCAGTATTTT. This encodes CASSQDSFAANTDTQYF.

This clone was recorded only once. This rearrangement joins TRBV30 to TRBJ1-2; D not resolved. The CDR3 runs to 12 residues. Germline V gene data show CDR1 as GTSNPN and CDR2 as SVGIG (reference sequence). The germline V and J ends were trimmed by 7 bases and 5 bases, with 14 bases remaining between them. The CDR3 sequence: CAFTIGAYGYTF. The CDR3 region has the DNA TGTGCCTTTACAATCGGAGCTTATGGCTACACCTTC.

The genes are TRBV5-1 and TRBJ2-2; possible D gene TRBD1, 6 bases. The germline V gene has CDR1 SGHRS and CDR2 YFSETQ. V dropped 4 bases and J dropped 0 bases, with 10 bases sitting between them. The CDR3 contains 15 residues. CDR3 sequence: CASSPGHSNTGELFF. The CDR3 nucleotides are TGCGCCAGCAGCCCGGGACATTCGAACACCGGGGAGCTGTTTTTT.